The 20 T cell receptor beta chains in this list originate from one sample, sequenced in a study of shared T cell receptors in the human thymus. The table came from immunoSEQ multiplex PCR; TCRdb's copy has only in-frame clones and leaves some out. The table lists roughly 700,000 clones, 70% to 90% of them singletons. These sequences were also reported in another study, on human thymus T cells.

The sample taken for sequencing was thymocytes. The receptors shown here come from a boy under three years old with a congenital heart defect.

This chain uses TRBV7-2 with TRBJ1-2, with 7 bases identical to TRBD1. From germline, CDR1 is SGHTA and CDR2 FQGNSA. The ends lost 4 bases at V and 3 bases at J; junction bases unmatched: 2. The CDR3 consists of 13 residues. The CDR3 spells CASSSDRDYGYTF. The CDR3 coding sequence is TGTGCCAGCAGCTCCGACAGGGACTATGGCTACACCTTC.

The rearrangement links TRBV30 to TRBJ2-1; 7 nucleotides agree with TRBD2. CDR1 and CDR2 from the germline V gene are GTSNPN and SVGIG (reference sequence). The CDR3 length is 16 residues. Germline trimming cut 0 bases from V and 7 bases from J; bases unmatched to any gene: 12. CDR3 coding DNA: TGTGCCTGGAGTGTACTAAGCGGGGTGGCGGAGAATGAGCAGTTCTTC. It yields the protein CAWSVLSGVAENEQFF. Using reference TRBV30 and TRBJ2-1 for the parts outside the CDR3, the full variable domain is SQTIHQWPATLVQPVGSPLSLECTVEGTSNPNLYWYRQAAGRGLQLLFYSVGIGQISSEVPQNLSASRPQDRQFILSSKKLLLSDSGFYLCAWSVLSGVAENEQFFGPGTRLTVL.

The chain carries TRBV29-1 and TRBJ1-1, with 7 bases that match TRBD1. The V gene's germline CDR1 is SQVTM and CDR2 ANQGSEA. J was trimmed by 7 bases and V by 1 base; bases with no gene match: 6. The CDR3 spans 13 residues. CDR3 amino acids: CSVEGTGEFEAFF. In nucleotides, the CDR3 is TGCAGCGTTGAAGGGACAGGAGAGTTTGAAGCTTTCTTT.

This clone was observed once. In DNA form, the CDR3 reads TGCGCCAGCAGCCACGACCTGGGGGACTTCACCGGGGAGCTGTTTTTT. This translates into CASSHDLGDFTGELFF. The chain couples TRBV4-3 to TRBJ2-2; D is possibly TRBD2 (6 bases). V gave up 3 bases and J gave up 4 bases, with 15 bases separating them. The CDR3 runs 16 residues. CDR1 LGHNA and CDR2 YSLEER come from the germline V gene.

This sequence joins TRBV6-1 and TRBJ1-1, with D hard to call. CDR1 MNHNS and CDR2 SASEGT come from the germline V gene. Trimming stripped 1 base from V and 0 bases from J, with 6 bases between. The CDR3 length is 14 residues. The CDR3 nucleotides read TGTGCCAGCAGTGAAGAACCAGTGAACACTGAAGCTTTCTTT. This translates into CASSEEPVNTEAFF.

This clone has more than one count but fewer than ten. The rearrangement joins TRBV27 to TRBJ2-3; no reliable D call. Germline CDR1 is MNHEY and CDR2 is SMNVEV (reference sequence). V lost 5 bases to trimming and J lost 1 base, with 4 bases between them. This CDR3 region has 12 residues. The CDR3 protein is CASSPRTDTQYF. Written as DNA, the CDR3 is TGTGCCAGCAGTCCTCGCACAGATACGCAGTATTTT.

CDR3 amino acids: CSDGGLRTVDYGYTF. CDR3 in DNA: TGCAGCGACGGAGGACTAAGGACGGTGGACTATGGCTACACCTTC. The genes are TRBV29-1 and TRBJ1-2; D call uncertain. In germline, CDR1 is SQVTM, CDR2 ANQGSEA. V gave up 7 bases and J gave up 3 bases, with 21 bases separating them. The CDR3 runs to 15 residues.

The rearrangement joins TRBV7-6 to TRBJ2-2, with 14 bases identical to TRBD2. The germline V gene encodes CDR1 SGHVS and CDR2 FNYEAQ. The junction had 7 bases not matched to a gene; V was cut back by 5 bases and J by 5 bases. The CDR3 runs 17 residues. Here the CDR3 DNA reads TGTGCCAGCAGCCCGACTAGCGGGAGGGCCGGAACCGGGGAGCTGTTTTTT. As protein: CASSPTSGRAGTGELFF.

The rearrangement uses TRBV25-1 and TRBJ2-3, with TRBD2 matching 8 bases. Germline CDR1 reads MGHDK; CDR2 reads SYGVNS. This CDR3 comprises 14 residues. V shed 9 bases, J shed 5 bases, and the junction held 10 bases outside the gene matches. CDR3 residues: CASHGLREGDTQYF. CDR3 DNA: TGTGCCAGTCACGGGCTCCGGGAGGGAGATACGCAGTATTTT.

The chain carries TRBV5-1 and TRBJ2-1, with 9 bases aligning to TRBD2. V lost 2 bases, J lost 10 bases, and 10 bases stayed unmatched. Germline V gene sequence: CDR1 SGHRS, CDR2 YFSETQ. The CDR3 totals 15 residues. CDR3 amino acids: CASSFSGSPEWEQFF. CDR3 nucleotide sequence: TGCGCCAGCAGCTTTAGCGGGAGCCCCGAATGGGAGCAGTTCTTC.

V usage is TRBV6-1 and J usage is TRBJ1-4; D unresolved. The CDR3 totals 18 residues. The V gene's germline CDR1 is MNHNS and CDR2 SASEGT. V lost 3 bases, J lost 3 bases, and 20 bases lay in between. CDR3 in DNA: TGTGCCAGCAGTGATATCTCCGAGTGGGCGCCTGCTAATGAAAAACTGTTTTTT. Amino acid sequence: CASSDISEWAPANEKLFF.

In nucleotides, the CDR3 is TGCGCCAGCAGCGCCCTCGACAGGGCTGAAGCTTTCTTT. This encodes CASSALDRAEAFF. The rearrangement uses TRBV5-1 and TRBJ1-1, with 7 bases aligning to TRBD1. Germline CDR1 and CDR2: SGHRS and YFSETQ. After removal of 4 bases from V and 6 bases from J, the junction contained 6 bases not matched to a gene. CDR3 length: 13 amino acids.

The rearrangement uses TRBV7-9 and TRBJ2-3, with 7 bases lining up with TRBD1. Germline V gene data show CDR1 as SEHNR and CDR2 as FQNEAQ (reference sequence). The V segment lost 5 bases and the J segment 5 bases; nucleotides outside the gene matches: 4. The CDR3 covers 13 residues. CDR3 sequence: CASSRDREDTQYF. In DNA, the CDR3 is TGTGCCAGCAGCCGCGACAGGGAAGATACGCAGTATTTT.

The chain has TRBV27 and TRBJ2-3; 9 bases agree with TRBD2. In germline, CDR1 is MNHEY, CDR2 SMNVEV (reference sequence). The CDR3 runs to 16 residues. V gave up 7 bases and J gave up 6 bases; unmatched junction bases: 14. The CDR3 protein is CASTGGRTSVRDTQYF. Written as DNA, the CDR3 is TGTGCCAGCACCGGAGGGAGGACTAGCGTCAGGGATACGCAGTATTTT.

This sequence joins TRBV5-8 and TRBJ2-6; unclear D gene. This CDR3 contains 14 residues. Germline V gene data show CDR1 as SGHTS and CDR2 as YDEGEE. Trimming removed 2 bases at V and 12 bases at J, with 15 bases between. CDR3 nucleotides: TGTGCCAGCAGCTTCCCGGGTCCCCCTTCCGTCCTGACTTTC. Its translation: CASSFPGPPSVLTF.

The gene calls are TRBV28 and TRBJ2-1, with 8 bases that match TRBD2. J was trimmed by 8 bases and V by 5 bases; bases with no gene match: 14. The length of the CDR3 is 16 residues. Germline lookup yields CDR1 MDHEN and CDR2 SYDVKM. CDR3 bases: TGTGCCAGCAGTCAAGGACTAGCCAACCTTCTCGATGAGCAGTTCTTC. Translation gives CASSQGLANLLDEQFF.

The DNA for the CDR3 is TGTGCCTGGAGTGTACCTGGCGGGAGGGCCCCATCGGACTACTACGAGCAGTACTTC. This codes for CAWSVPGGRAPSDYYEQYF. V is TRBV30 and J is TRBJ2-7; 9 nucleotides line up with TRBD2. Germline CDR1 GTSNPN, CDR2 SVGIG (reference sequence). The J segment lost 3 bases and the V segment lost 0 bases, leaving 18 bases of the junction unmatched. This CDR3 comprises 19 residues.

V usage is TRBV19 and J usage is TRBJ2-5; 8 bases line up with TRBD2. The V segment lost 5 bases and the J segment 2 bases; nucleotides outside the gene matches: 10. The CDR3 extends over 16 amino acids. The V gene's germline CDR1 is LNHDA and CDR2 SQIVND (reference sequence). CDR3 sequence reads: CASSLVSGMVQETQYF. The CDR3 nucleotides are TGTGCCAGTAGTCTAGTTAGCGGGATGGTACAAGAGACCCAGTACTTC. The full variable domain, with the rest looked up from reference TRBV19 and TRBJ2-5, is DGGITQSPKYLFRKEGQNVTLSCEQNLNHDAMYWYRQDPGQGLRLIYYSQIVNDFQKGDIAEGYSVSREKKESFPLTVTSAQKNPTAFYLCASSLVSGMVQETQYFGPGTRLLVL.

This chain links TRBV2 with TRBJ2-1; TRBD2 matches at 11 bases. V shed 4 bases, J shed 3 bases, and the junction held 14 bases outside the gene matches. This CDR3 is 19 amino acids long. The V gene's germline CDR1 is SNHLY and CDR2 FYNNEI. This CDR3 reads CASSVPASGRPDYYNEQFF. The CDR3 DNA reads TGTGCCAGCAGTGTGCCTGCTAGCGGGAGGCCTGACTACTACAATGAGCAGTTCTTC.

The chain is built from TRBV4-2 and TRBJ2-4; 13 positions match TRBD2. The V gene's germline CDR1 is LGHNA and CDR2 YNFKEQ. The CDR3 is 16 amino acids. V shed 0 bases, J shed 4 bases, and the junction held 0 bases outside the gene matches. The CDR3 loop is CASSQETSGGKNIQYF. The CDR3 coding sequence is TGTGCCAGCAGCCAAGAGACTAGCGGGGGGAAAAACATTCAGTACTTC.